This TCR beta chain was recorded in a study of shared clonotypes between healthy human individuals. The naive CD8 fraction comprised CD45RO-negative cells positively selected for CCR7 and excluded terminally differentiated effector memory CD45RA+ cells. Profiling relied on immunoSEQ multiplex PCR, and the TCRdb table lists in-frame clones only, not all of them. This sample has about 2.2 million clones; roughly 91% occur once, and the top ten carry under 2%. This CDR3 has 15 residues. Looked up from germline, CDR1 is SGHRS and CDR2 is YFSETQ. Trimming removed 4 bases at V and 1 base at J, with 14 bases between.

The sample consisted of naive CD8+ T cells from PBMCs. The gene calls are TRBV5-1 and TRBJ1-2; D uncertain. This clonotype was sampled from a man aged 18 to 30 in good health. Some clones in this sample may be carry-over from other donors' samples. The CDR3 sequence: CASSPPEGFNYGYTF. As DNA, the CDR3 is TGCGCCAGCAGCCCCCCCGAGGGTTTTAACTATGGCTACACCTTC.